Below, 20 T cell receptor beta chains from the same sample are listed, as sequenced in a study of T cells after posttransplantation cyclophosphamide. Clones were read by immunoSEQ multiplex PCR, and TCRdb kept only the in-frame ones, dropping some. The table lists under 50,000 clones, with no singletons. The sequenced sample consisted of PBMCs. These TCRs come from a woman in her forties or fifties in good health and a related stem cell transplant donor.

This clone was recorded at least ten times. J is TRBJ2-3 and V is TRBV7-3; D unresolved. The CDR3 is 13 residues long. Germline V CDR1 and CDR2: SGHTA, FQGTGA. V gave up 2 bases and J gave up 4 bases, with 7 bases separating them. Here the CDR3 DNA reads TGTGCCAGCAGCTTAGAGCCTCCAGATACGCAGTATTTT. Protein: CASSLEPPDTQYF. Full variable domain (missing parts from reference TRBV7-3 and TRBJ2-3): GAGVSQTPSNKVTEKGKYVELRCDPISGHTALYWYRQSLGQGPEFLIYFQGTGAADDSGLPNDRFFAVRPEGSVSTLKIQRTERGDSAVYLCASSLEPPDTQYFGPGTRLTVL.

This clone has more than one count but fewer than ten. The chain combines TRBV30 with TRBJ2-1; 8 bases align to TRBD2. Germline CDR1 and CDR2: GTSNPN and SVGIG (reference sequence). This CDR3 comprises 14 residues. The junction had 9 bases not matched to a gene; V was cut back by 8 bases and J by 3 bases. CDR3 protein: CAHSGGGYYNEQFF. In DNA, the CDR3 is TGTGCCCATTCGGGGGGGGGCTACTACAATGAGCAGTTCTTC.

This clone was seen many times. The genes are TRBV19 and TRBJ1-5; D is ambiguous. The CDR3 is 16 residues long. The ends were cut back, 0 bases at V and 3 bases at J, with 12 bases in the middle. Per the germline V gene, CDR1 is LNHDA and CDR2 is SQIVND (reference sequence). The CDR3 nucleotides are TGTGCCAGTAGTATAGACTACCGGTTCTTCAATCAGCCCCAGCATTTT. Its protein is CASSIDYRFFNQPQHF.

Many counts were recorded for this clone. The chain recombines TRBV4-1 with TRBJ1-5; TRBD1 matches 9 bases. In germline, CDR1 is MGHRA, CDR2 YSYEKL. The CDR3 runs 17 residues. J was trimmed by 3 bases and V by 3 bases; bases with no gene match: 9. DNA of the CDR3: TGCGCCAGCAGCCAGGGACAGACAGGGGGTATCAATCAGCCCCAGCATTTT. Translation gives CASSQGQTGGINQPQHF.

This clone was recorded at least ten times. The V and J genes are TRBV6-6 and TRBJ2-7; TRBD1 matches at 10 bases. Germline V gives CDR1 MNHNY, CDR2 SVGAGI (reference sequence). Germline trimming cut 2 bases from V and 2 bases from J; bases unmatched to any gene: 3. The length of the CDR3 is 15 residues. Here the CDR3 reads CASSYRDRGTYEQYF. The DNA of the CDR3 is TGTGCCAGCAGTTACCGGGACAGGGGAACCTACGAGCAGTACTTC.

This clone has at least ten counts. The chain combines TRBV5-6 with TRBJ2-7; a weak D match, TRBD1 (7 bases). The germline gives CDR1 SGHDT, CDR2 YYEEEE. Trimming stripped 0 bases from V and 3 bases from J, with 13 bases between. The CDR3 has 15 residues. CDR3 bases: TGTGCCAGCAGCTTGGTGGCAGGGGGGTACTACGAGCAGTACTTC. This codes for CASSLVAGGYYEQYF.

This clone has ten or more counts. The CDR3, as DNA: TGTGCCAGCAGCTCCCGGGGGCAGGGGGCTGAAGCTTTCTTT. This encodes CASSSRGQGAEAFF. The rearrangement joins TRBV7-2 to TRBJ1-1; 7 bases agree with TRBD1. The V and J ends lost 4 bases and 6 bases, in that order; junction bases with no gene match: 8. Per the germline V gene, CDR1 is SGHTA and CDR2 is FQGNSA. CDR3 length: 14 amino acids.

Many counts were recorded for this clone. The chain carries TRBV9 and TRBJ1-6; TRBD1 agrees at 9 bases. This CDR3 contains 14 residues. Looked up from germline, CDR1 is SGDLS and CDR2 is YYNGEE. V shed 2 bases, J shed 7 bases, and the junction held 1 base outside the gene matches. This chain's CDR3 is CASSVTGGNSPLHF. The CDR3 region has the DNA TGTGCCAGCAGCGTCACAGGGGGCAATTCACCCCTCCACTTT.

This clone was picked up many times. The chain links TRBV28 to TRBJ1-5; 11 bases are shared with TRBD1. Germline CDR1 MDHEN, CDR2 SYDVKM. There are 15 residues in the CDR3. V dropped 4 bases and J dropped 8; count of bases not matched to a gene: 7. CDR3 bases: TGTGCCAGCAGTTATGGACAGGGGGCAGGAGAGCCCCAGCATTTT. Protein sequence: CASSYGQGAGEPQHF.

There are many counts of this clone. J is TRBJ1-6 and V is TRBV7-2; no definite D call. V was clipped by 3 bases and J by 6 bases, with 12 bases between them. Germline CDR1 reads SGHTA; CDR2 reads FQGNSA. The length of the CDR3 is 15 residues. The CDR3 protein is CASSFQVAGNSPLHF. The CDR3 coding sequence is TGTGCCAGCAGCTTCCAGGTAGCGGGTAATTCACCCCTCCACTTT.

This clone was counted ten times or more. The rearrangement joins TRBV9 to TRBJ1-1, with D tentatively TRBD1 (5 bases). The CDR3 runs to 14 residues. Germline CDR1 reads SGDLS; CDR2 reads YYNGEE. V was pared by 2 bases and J by 0 bases, with 8 bases between. CDR3 in amino acids: CASSVDNLNTEAFF. The DNA for the CDR3 is TGTGCCAGCAGCGTGGACAACTTGAACACTGAAGCTTTCTTT.

In this sample, this clone turned up a few times. The chain employs TRBV21-1 and TRBJ1-1. TRBV21-1 is a pseudogene segment. This CDR3 spans 15 amino acids. CDR3 DNA: TGTGCCAGCAGCAAAAGAGGCCGGTTCTGTACTGAAGCTTTCTTT. This translates into CASSKRGRFCTEAFF.

This clone has at least ten counts. The V call is TRBV10-3, the J call TRBJ2-1, with D tentatively TRBD2 (6 bases). Trimming stripped 4 bases from V and 0 bases from J, with 10 bases between. Germline assignment: CDR1 ENHRY and CDR2 SYGVKD. The CDR3 loop spans 15 amino acids. The CDR3 region is CAISVDGSSYNEQFF. CDR3 bases: TGTGCCATCAGTGTGGACGGGAGCTCCTACAATGAGCAGTTCTTC.

This clone was recorded at least ten times. This chain links TRBV7-6 with TRBJ2-7, with TRBD2 as a possible D gene (5 bases). Trimming shortened V by 5 bases and J by 6 bases, and 11 bases separated the two germline ends. This CDR3 is 12 amino acids long. Per germline, CDR1 SGHVS and CDR2 FNYEAQ. The chain's CDR3 is CASSPGGREQYF. The DNA for the CDR3 is TGTGCCAGCAGCCCTGGAGGTCGCGAGCAGTACTTC.

At least ten counts were recorded for this clone. V gene TRBV4-1 combines with J gene TRBJ2-5; D gene ambiguous. The CDR3 is 14 amino acids. Trimming stripped 2 bases from V and 4 bases from J, with 11 bases between. Germline V gene sequence: CDR1 MGHRA, CDR2 YSYEKL. The CDR3 DNA follows: TGCGCCAGCAGCCAAATCGGGTACTCAGAGACCCAGTACTTC. Protein product: CASSQIGYSETQYF.

This clone was counted only a few times. This chain links TRBV27 with TRBJ2-5; D is undetermined. TRBJ2-7 matches the DNA end more closely, so the J call is doubtful. CDR3 length equals 14 residues. Germline V gene sequence: CDR1 MNHEY, CDR2 SMNVEV (reference sequence). CDR3 residues: CASSFAQVPYEQYF. The CDR3 DNA sequence: TGTGCCAGCAGTTTTGCTCAGGTTCCCTACGAGCAGTACTTC.

This clone was seen only a few times. J is TRBJ2-5 and V is TRBV2, with 7 bases matching TRBD1. The DNA matches TRBJ2-7 better at its end, which makes the J call doubtful. Per the germline V gene, CDR1 is SNHLY and CDR2 is FYNNEI. CDR3 size: 14 residues. The CDR3 DNA is TGTGCCAGCACTCCCAGGGGGACGCTCTACGAGCAGTACTTC. This codes for CASTPRGTLYEQYF.

Ten or more counts support this clone. The chain joins TRBV6-1 to TRBJ1-5, with D unclear. The CDR3 length is 14 residues. From germline, CDR1 is MNHNS and CDR2 SASEGT. The germline V and J ends were trimmed by 4 bases and 7 bases, with 14 bases remaining between them. In nucleotides, the CDR3 is TGTGCCAGCAGTGTGGAGTACCTGAGACAGCCCCAGCATTTT. Residues: CASSVEYLRQPQHF.

This clone was counted ten times or more. The J gene is TRBJ2-7, the V gene TRBV5-6; 9 bases agree with TRBD1. V gave up 4 bases and J gave up 4 bases; unmatched junction bases: 9. The CDR3 loop spans 15 amino acids. Germline CDR1 SGHDT, CDR2 YYEEEE. The CDR3 DNA sequence: TGTGCCAGCAGCGAGACGACAGGGGGAGTTTACGAGCAGTACTTC. Translation gives CASSETTGGVYEQYF.

There are many counts of this clone. V and J are TRBV11-1 and TRBJ2-7, with D tentatively TRBD1 (6 bases). Germline CDR1 reads SGHAT; CDR2 reads FQDESV (reference sequence). The CDR3 has 14 residues. V dropped 4 bases and J dropped 5 bases, with 15 bases sitting between them. The CDR3 DNA reads as TGTGCCAGCAGCTCTACCAGGGGAATCAACGAGCAGTACTTC. Its protein is CASSSTRGINEQYF.